This TCR beta chain was retrieved from a study of CD8+ T cells in alopecia areata. About the study: After 6 to 18 months of tofacitinib, follow-up continued 6 months off drug.

Isolated RNA was reverse transcribed into cDNA used as the sequencing template. The method was immunoSEQ multiplex PCR; TCRdb's version includes in-frame clones alone and lacks a portion of them. Altogether about 120,000 clones are present, approximately 38% being singletons, with the ten largest covering 3.1%. From alopecia areata patients, lesional scalp punch biopsies and peripheral blood were collected. Whole-study findings and limits: More clonal than normal scalp was lesional scalp, particularly alopecia totalis/universalis. Sequencing of scalp samples also captures resident alphabeta T cells of normal skin.

V was pared by 4 bases and J by 6 bases, with 16 bases between. The CDR3 has 14 residues. Remarks on this clone: The antigen is unknown.

The chain has TRBV23-1 and TRBJ2-7; maybe TRBD1 (7 bases). TRBV23-1 is designated an ORF whose function remains uncertain. This sequence was found in a human donor with alopecia areata. The sample consisted of CD4+ T cells sorted from blood. The CDR3 nucleotides are TGCGCCAGCAGTCGGCGGGACAGATCCCTCGAGCAGTACTTC. This encodes CASSRRDRSLEQYF.